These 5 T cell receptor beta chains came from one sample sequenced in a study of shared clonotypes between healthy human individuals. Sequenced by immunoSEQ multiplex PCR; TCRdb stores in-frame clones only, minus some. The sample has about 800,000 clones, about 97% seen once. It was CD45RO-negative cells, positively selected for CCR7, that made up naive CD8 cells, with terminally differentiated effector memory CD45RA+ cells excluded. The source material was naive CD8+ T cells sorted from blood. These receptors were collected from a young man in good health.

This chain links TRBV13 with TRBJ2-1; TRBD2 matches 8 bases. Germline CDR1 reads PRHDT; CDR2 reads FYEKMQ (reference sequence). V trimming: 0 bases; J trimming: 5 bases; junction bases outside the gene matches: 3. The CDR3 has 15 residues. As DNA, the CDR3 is TGTGCCAGCAGCTTAGGGGGACTAGTAAACAATGAGCAGTTCTTC. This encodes CASSLGGLVNNEQFF.

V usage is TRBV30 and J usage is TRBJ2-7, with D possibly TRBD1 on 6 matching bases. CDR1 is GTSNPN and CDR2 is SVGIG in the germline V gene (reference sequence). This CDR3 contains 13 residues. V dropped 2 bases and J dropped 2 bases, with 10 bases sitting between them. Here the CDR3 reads CAWSLTGPYEQYF. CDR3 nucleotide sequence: TGTGCCTGGAGTCTGACAGGTCCCTACGAGCAGTACTTC.

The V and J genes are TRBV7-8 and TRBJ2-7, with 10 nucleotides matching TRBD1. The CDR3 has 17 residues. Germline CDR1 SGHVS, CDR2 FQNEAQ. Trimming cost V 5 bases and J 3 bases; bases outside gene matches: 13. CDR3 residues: CASSPPGQGLPGYEQYF. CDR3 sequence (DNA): TGTGCCAGCAGCCCCCCGGGACAGGGGCTCCCTGGCTACGAGCAGTACTTC.

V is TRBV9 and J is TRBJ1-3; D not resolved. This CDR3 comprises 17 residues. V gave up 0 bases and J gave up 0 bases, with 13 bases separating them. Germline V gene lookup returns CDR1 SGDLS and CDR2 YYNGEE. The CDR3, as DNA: TGTGCCAGCAGCGTAGACTTCAGTGAGAGCTCTGGAAACACCATATATTTT. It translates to CASSVDFSESSGNTIYF.

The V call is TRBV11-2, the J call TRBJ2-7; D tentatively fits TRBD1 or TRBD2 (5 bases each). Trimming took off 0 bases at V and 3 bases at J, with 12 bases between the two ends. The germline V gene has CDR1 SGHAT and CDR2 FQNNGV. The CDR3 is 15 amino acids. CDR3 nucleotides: TGTGCCAGCAGCTTAGACCCGGGAAGGGGCTACGAGCAGTACTTC. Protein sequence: CASSLDPGRGYEQYF. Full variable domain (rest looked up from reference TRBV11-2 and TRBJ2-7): EAGVAQSPRYKIIEKRQSVAFWCNPISGHATLYWYQQILGQGPKLLIQFQNNGVVDDSQLPKDRFSAERLKGVDSTLKIQPAKLEDSAVYLCASSLDPGRGYEQYFGPGTRLTVT.